One sample yielded the 23 T cell receptor beta chains listed below, sequenced in a study of identical twins. TCRdb reanalysed the 5' RACE reads using MiXCR and keeps one entry per CDR3 protein. The data show about 340,000 distinct CDR3 sequences, with roughly 12% seen just once and approximately 7.5% held by the top ten. These data also formed part of another study, on yellow fever vaccine responses in identical twins.

Source material: CD8+ T cells sorted from blood. These receptors all come from a woman between 18 and 29 years old in good health.

The rearrangement joins TRBV19 to TRBJ2-7; the D gene could be TRBD1 or TRBD2 (5 bases each). This CDR3 spans 17 amino acids. The V gene's germline CDR1 is LNHDA and CDR2 SQIVND (reference sequence). The DNA of the CDR3 is TGTAGCCTGGGGCAGGCCGCGGCGGGTTGGCCCATTGGGGAGCAGTACTTC. Encoded protein: CSLGQAAAGWPIGEQYF. The complete variable domain, with remaining parts taken from reference TRBV19 and TRBJ2-7, reads DGGITQSPKYLFRKEGQNVTLSCEQNLNHDAMYWYRQDPGQGLRLIYYSQIVNDFQKGDIAEGYSVSREKKESFPLTVTSAQKNPTAFYLCSLGQAAAGWPIGEQYFGPGTRLTVT.

The chain is built from TRBV5-1 and TRBJ2-3; possibly TRBD2 for D (5 bases). CDR1 and CDR2 from the germline V gene are SGHRS and YFSETQ. Trimming took off 0 bases at V and 2 bases at J, with 10 bases between the two ends. This CDR3 has 15 residues. For the CDR3, the DNA is TGCGCCAGCAGCTTGGAGACCGGACTCACAGATACGCAGTATTTT. The encoded protein is CASSLETGLTDTQYF.

This chain links TRBV5-1 with TRBJ2-1; TRBD2 agrees at 13 bases. Germline CDR1 and CDR2: SGHRS and YFSETQ. This CDR3 is 16 amino acids long. V gave up 0 bases and J gave up 9 bases; unmatched junction bases: 6. The CDR3: CASSLGTSGSRSEQFF. The CDR3 DNA is TGCGCCAGCAGCTTGGGGACTAGCGGGAGTCGCAGTGAGCAGTTCTTC.

This sequence joins TRBV7-6 and TRBJ2-3, with 13 bases identical to TRBD2. CDR1 is SGHVS, CDR2 FNYEAQ, per germline. The V segment lost 6 bases and the J segment 3 bases; nucleotides outside the gene matches: 3. This CDR3 has 15 residues. The CDR3 bases are TGTGCCAGCAGACTAGCGGGAGGGAAAACAGATACGCAGTATTTT. Translated: CASRLAGGKTDTQYF.

The CDR3 protein is CASSQGRGEAFF. In nucleotides, the CDR3 is TGCGCCAGCAGCCAAGGTCGGGGTGAAGCTTTCTTT. The chain links TRBV5-1 to TRBJ1-1, with D unresolved. The CDR3 runs to 12 residues. V was trimmed by 4 bases and J by 7 bases, leaving 11 bases between them. Germline V lookup: CDR1 SGHRS, CDR2 YFSETQ.

This clonotype was counted between two and nine times. J is TRBJ2-1 and V is TRBV2; weak D call: TRBD2 (6 bases). Germline CDR1 is SNHLY and CDR2 is FYNNEI. The V end lost 11 bases, the J end lost 5 bases, and 19 bases lay between the germline ends. The CDR3 contains 14 residues. The CDR3 reads CALKEVAVNNEQFF. The CDR3, as DNA: TGTGCCTTGAAAGAGGTAGCGGTAAACAATGAGCAGTTCTTC.

There are a few counts of this clonotype. V usage is TRBV29-1 and J usage is TRBJ2-5; D is uncertain. The CDR3 extends over 16 amino acids. The germline V gene encodes CDR1 SQVTM and CDR2 ANQGSEA. The V end lost 0 bases, the J end lost 5 bases, and 19 bases lay between the germline ends. In nucleotides, the CDR3 is TGCAGCGTTGAAGAACCGACGAGCCGGGCTGACGAGACCCAGTACTTC. Translating it yields CSVEEPTSRADETQYF.

This sequence joins TRBV6-1 and TRBJ1-4; 7 bases fit TRBD1. Per germline, CDR1 MNHNS and CDR2 SASEGT. Trimming removed 2 bases from V and 5 bases from J; junction bases left unmatched: 14. The CDR3 runs to 18 residues. This CDR3 is CASSESQEAGQTNEKLFF. The CDR3 DNA reads as TGTGCCAGCAGTGAAAGTCAGGAGGCGGGACAGACCAATGAAAAACTGTTTTTT.

V gene TRBV2 combines with J gene TRBJ2-3; 8 nucleotides line up with TRBD2. This CDR3 contains 14 residues. Germline CDR1 reads SNHLY; CDR2 reads FYNNEI. V was pared by 10 bases and J by 5 bases, with 11 bases of the junction left unmatched. For the CDR3, the DNA is TGTGCCATACTTGTCGGGGGGGCCGAAGATACGCAGTATTTT. As protein: CAILVGGAEDTQYF.

This clonotype was seen ten or more times. The chain joins TRBV2 to TRBJ2-1; D is unresolved. Per germline, CDR1 SNHLY and CDR2 FYNNEI. Trimming cost V 6 bases and J 4 bases, with 7 bases left between them. The CDR3 is made up of 12 amino acids. In nucleotides, the CDR3 is TGTGCCAGCAGGGGCGGATACAATGAGCAGTTCTTC. This codes for CASRGGYNEQFF.

This clonotype showed up just a few times. In nucleotides, the CDR3 is TGTGCCAGCAGTCTACAGGTGACGAACACCGGGGAGCTGTTTTTT. It yields the protein CASSLQVTNTGELFF. The V gene is TRBV6-5, the J gene TRBJ2-2; D might be TRBD1 (5 bases). The CDR3 is 15 residues long. Per germline, CDR1 MNHEY and CDR2 SVGAGI. Trimming stripped 5 bases from V and 0 bases from J, with 10 bases between.

This clonotype has just a few counts. The chain couples TRBV20-1 to TRBJ2-1; TRBD1 or TRBD2 may be the D gene (6 bases each). The germline V and J ends were trimmed by 6 bases and 4 bases, with 16 bases remaining between them. This CDR3 is 14 amino acids long. The germline V gene encodes CDR1 DFQATT and CDR2 SNEGSKA (reference sequence). CDR3 in amino acids: CSAPRGTQYNEQFF. DNA of the CDR3: TGCAGTGCCCCCCGGGGGACACAGTACAATGAGCAGTTCTTC.

There are many counts of this clonotype. V gene TRBV29-1 combines with J gene TRBJ2-7; D might be TRBD1 or TRBD2, each matching 5 bases. There are 13 residues in the CDR3. Deletions cut 3 bases from V and 2 bases from J, with 11 bases between. Germline lookup yields CDR1 SQVTM and CDR2 ANQGSEA. The CDR3 sequence: CSVDSGTTYEQYF. Written as DNA, the CDR3 is TGCAGCGTTGACTCAGGGACGACCTACGAGCAGTACTTC.

This sequence joins TRBV15 and TRBJ1-5; the D gene is possibly TRBD1 (6 bases). The CDR3 runs to 18 residues. From germline, CDR1 is LNHNV and CDR2 YYDKDF (reference sequence). Trimming removed 0 bases from V and 2 bases from J, with 17 bases in between. The CDR3 bases are TGTGCCACCAGCAGAGAGGACGGACAGTTTCTCGGCAATCAGCCCCAGCATTTT. Translation: CATSREDGQFLGNQPQHF. Complete variable domain (other parts from reference TRBV15 and TRBJ1-5): DAMVIQNPRYQVTQFGKPVTLSCSQTLNHNVMYWYQQKSSQAPKLLFHYYDKDFNNEADTPDNFQSRRPNTSFCFLDIRSPGLGDTAMYLCATSREDGQFLGNQPQHFGDGTRLSIL.

This clonotype showed up many times. The rearrangement uses TRBV6-2 or TRBV6-3 and TRBJ2-5; a possible D gene is TRBD2 (6 bases). Germline V gene data show CDR1 as MNHEY and CDR2 as SVGEGT. Trimming took off 0 bases at V and 4 bases at J, with 15 bases between the two ends. This CDR3 region has 16 residues. The CDR3 sequence: CASSYSRTGEGETQYF. The CDR3 bases are TGTGCCAGCAGTTACTCCCGTACGGGGGAAGGAGAGACCCAGTACTTC.

The CDR3: CASSLRLGTALYEQYF. CDR3 bases: TGTGCCAGCAGTTTAAGACTTGGGACAGCCTTGTACGAGCAGTACTTC. The chain links TRBV28 to TRBJ2-7; 7 nucleotides align to TRBD1. The CDR3 has 16 amino acids. V dropped 2 bases and J dropped 4; count of bases not matched to a gene: 11. Germline V CDR1 and CDR2: MDHEN, SYDVKM. Variable domain in full (rest from reference TRBV28 and TRBJ2-7): DVKVTQSSRYLVKRTGEKVFLECVQDMDHENMFWYRQDPGLGLRLIYFSYDVKMKEKGDIPEGYSVSREKKERFSLILESASTNQTSMYLCASSLRLGTALYEQYFGPGTRLTVT.

This clonotype has a handful of counts. This rearrangement joins TRBV28 to TRBJ2-3, with D perhaps TRBD1 (5 bases). This CDR3 is 13 amino acids long. V was pared by 10 bases and J by 1 base, with 12 bases between. The germline gives CDR1 MDHEN, CDR2 SYDVKM. The CDR3 loop is CATIEQGTDTQYF. The CDR3 DNA follows: TGTGCCACCATCGAACAGGGCACAGATACGCAGTATTTT.

This sequence joins TRBV12-3 or TRBV12-4 and TRBJ2-7, with 15 nucleotides matching TRBD2. The CDR3 contains 18 residues. The V gene end was trimmed by 6 bases and the J gene end by 4 bases; junction bases not matched to a gene: 13. CDR3 protein: CASSATGLAGGSGYEQYF. CDR3 nucleotides: TGTGCCAGCAGCGCAACGGGACTAGCGGGAGGTTCAGGTTACGAGCAGTACTTC.

This clonotype has just a few counts. The rearrangement joins TRBV6-2 or TRBV6-3 to TRBJ2-2, with TRBD1 matching 9 bases. The CDR3 consists of 20 residues. The V segment lost 5 bases and the J segment 3 bases; nucleotides outside the gene matches: 19. CDR1 and CDR2 from the germline V gene are MNHEY and SVGEGT. The CDR3 DNA reads as TGTGCCAGCAGTCCCCGGTGGTTGGGACAGGGCGACTTCTACACCGGGGAGCTGTTTTTT. Protein product: CASSPRWLGQGDFYTGELFF.

This clonotype was observed a few times. The gene calls are TRBV20-1 and TRBJ2-2; TRBD1 matches 9 bases. CDR3 size: 16 residues. The V gene's germline CDR1 is DFQATT and CDR2 SNEGSKA (reference sequence). Trimming took 2 bases from V and 4 from J; bases not matched to a gene: 8. CDR3 sequence: CSARPGTGQRTGELFF. CDR3 coding DNA: TGCAGTGCTAGACCTGGGACAGGGCAACGCACCGGGGAGCTGTTTTTT.

V and J are TRBV18 and TRBJ2-4; tentatively, D is TRBD2 (5 bases). Per the germline V gene, CDR1 is KGHSH and CDR2 is LQKENI. The CDR3 is 12 residues long. V shed 2 bases and J shed 7 bases, with 6 bases lying between them. The CDR3 nucleotides are TGTGCCAGCTCACCAGGACTTAACATTCAGTACTTC. Encoded protein: CASSPGLNIQYF.

This clonotype was observed a few times. This chain uses TRBV28 with TRBJ2-2, with 9 positions matching TRBD2. This CDR3 comprises 15 residues. The V gene end was trimmed by 6 bases and the J gene end by 0 bases; junction bases not matched to a gene: 2. CDR1 is MDHEN and CDR2 is SYDVKM in the germline V gene. The CDR3 DNA reads TGTGCCAGCAGGCCTAGCGGGACGAACACCGGGGAGCTGTTTTTT. Translation: CASRPSGTNTGELFF.

This chain's CDR3 is CASSFGSGKGYEQYF. Here the CDR3 DNA reads TGTGCCAGCAGCTTTGGTTCCGGGAAGGGTTACGAGCAGTACTTC. The V and J genes are TRBV11-3 and TRBJ2-7; possible D gene TRBD2, 5 bases. With 3 bases removed from V and 4 bases from J, the gap between germline ends came to 16 bases. The CDR3 consists of 15 residues. Germline V gene lookup returns CDR1 SGHNT and CDR2 YENEEA.